The T cell receptor (beta chain) under discussion was sequenced for a study of T cell responses to AZD1222 COVID-19 vaccine. Germline V gene data show CDR1 as LGHNA and CDR2 as YSLEER. Trimming pared 0 bases from V and 9 bases from J, leaving 8 bases between. This CDR3 contains 12 residues. Using immunoSEQ multiplex PCR, the repertoire was profiled, and TCRdb retains in-frame clones only, with some absent. The table shows some 120,000 clones, with 75% to 85% occurring only once. The receptor's source is an adult who received the AZD1222 COVID-19 vaccine. Sequences were derived from peripheral blood, sampled 28 days after the second AZD1222 dose. The chain joins TRBV4-3 to TRBJ1-2; no firm D call. CDR3 DNA sequence: TGCGCCAGCAGCCAAGACGCAGGCAGCTACACCTTC. Its protein is CASSQDAGSYTF.